This TCR beta chain was sequenced during a study of blood T cell repertoires in COVID-19. Methods used by the authors: Nucleated cell counts were estimated from reference gene primer amplification. Profiled with immunoSEQ multiplex PCR; TCRdb holds only in-frame clones, not every one. For V, J and clone size, that table is used; D and trimming come from the DNA. Of some 120,000 clones in the sample, about four fifths were seen once. This receptor was identified in a woman aged 45-60 years with acute or convalescent COVID-19. Material: peripheral blood.

CDR3 residues: CAISEEKGGTEAFF. The CDR3, as DNA: TGTGCCATCAGTGAGGAAAAGGGAGGCACTGAAGCTTTCTTT. J is TRBJ1-1 and V is TRBV10-3; D not certain. Trimming removed 2 bases from V and 4 bases from J, with 11 bases in between. CDR1 and CDR2 from the germline V gene are ENHRY and SYGVKD. The CDR3 extends over 14 amino acids.